Described below is a single TCR beta chain sequence and its context. As yet, its antigen is unknown. The data were obtained in a study of blood T cells in healthy people across ages. Study-level points and caveats: Naive and antigen-experienced cells were not separated, limiting conclusive comparison.

Combining a sample-barcoded 5' primer with a J-beta primer mix, a second PCR ran for roughly 7 to 12 cycles. One entry per CDR3 protein results from TCRdb running MiXCR on the 5' RACE reads. Of 1.5 million to 2 million distinct CDR3 sequences listed, approximately 32% are singletons. The clonotype comes from a woman under 40 in good health. What was sequenced was blood.

CDR3 sequence: CASSPWLRGDQETQYF. Here the CDR3 DNA reads TGTGCCAGCAGCCCGTGGTTGCGGGGGGACCAAGAGACCCAGTACTTC. The chain couples TRBV5-5 to TRBJ2-5, with 8 nucleotides matching TRBD2. V was pared by 4 bases and J by 0 bases, with 8 bases of the junction left unmatched. The germline gives CDR1 SGHKS, CDR2 YYEKEE (reference sequence). This CDR3 has 16 amino acids.